This T cell receptor beta chain was captured in a study of blood T cells in healthy people across ages. The CDR3 contains 14 residues. From germline, CDR1 is DFQATT and CDR2 SNEGSKA (reference sequence). V lost 0 bases to trimming and J lost 8 bases, with 13 bases between them. Primers used in a second PCR of about 6 to 11 cycles were a sample-barcoded 5' primer and a J-beta primer mix. TCRdb fed the 5' RACE reads into MiXCR, producing one record per CDR3 protein. This repertoire shows about 930,000 distinct CDR3 sequences, about 28% found once; its top ten account for roughly a tenth. This clonotype was detected only a few times. These data also featured in a second study, about T cells of mothers and their children. From that report: All donors were healthy and Caucasian; they were a few mothers and their six children. Persistent microchimeric T cell clones were sought, and none were detected.

The TCR comes from a middle-aged woman in good health. Material: blood. This sequence joins TRBV20-1 and TRBJ1-4; tentative D call: TRBD1 (5 bases). CDR3 residues: CSARELRAGEKLFF. The CDR3 nucleotides read TGCAGTGCTAGAGAGCTGAGGGCAGGGGAAAAACTGTTTTTT.